This T cell receptor beta chain was sequenced in a study of cytomegalovirus exposure and HLA in healthy donors. Worth noting for this clone: Its antigen is unknown.

Study observations and caveats: Altogether, around 160 TCR beta chains were recorded as cytomegalovirus-associated. In a later analysis, TCR beta V- and J-gene trimming showed a link to a missense DCLRE1C variant.

Vbeta (60) and Jbeta (13) primers were used in the PCR. Clones were read by immunoSEQ multiplex PCR, and TCRdb kept only the in-frame ones, dropping some. The table has more than 90,000 clones, around three quarters seen once; the top ten hold roughly 4.4%. Sample: PBMCs. The receptor comes from a man aged 25-45 years in good health and CMV-seropositive.

The CDR3 nucleotides read TGTGCCACCAGCCCGACTAGCGGGGGGGCTACGGAGCAGTATTTT. This gives the protein CATSPTSGGATEQYF. The V and J genes are TRBV15 and TRBJ2-3; 14 bases line up with TRBD2. The junction had 9 bases not matched to a gene; V was cut back by 5 bases and J by 11 bases. From germline, CDR1 is LNHNV and CDR2 YYDKDF (reference sequence). The length of the CDR3 is 15 residues.